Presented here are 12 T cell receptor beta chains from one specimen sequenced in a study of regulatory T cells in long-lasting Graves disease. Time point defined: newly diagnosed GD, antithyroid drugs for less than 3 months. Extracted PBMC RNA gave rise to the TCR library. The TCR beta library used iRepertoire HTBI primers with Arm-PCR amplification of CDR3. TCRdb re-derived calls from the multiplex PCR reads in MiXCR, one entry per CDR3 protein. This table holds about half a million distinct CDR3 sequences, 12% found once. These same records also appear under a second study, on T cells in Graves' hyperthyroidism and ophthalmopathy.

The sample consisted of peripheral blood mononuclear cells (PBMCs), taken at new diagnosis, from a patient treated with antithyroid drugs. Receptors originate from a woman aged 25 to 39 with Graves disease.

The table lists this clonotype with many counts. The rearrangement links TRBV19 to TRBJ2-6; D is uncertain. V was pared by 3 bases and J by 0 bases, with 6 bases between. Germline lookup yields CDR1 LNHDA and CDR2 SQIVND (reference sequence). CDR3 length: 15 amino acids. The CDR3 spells CASSISSSGANVLTF. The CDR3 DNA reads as TGTGCCAGTAGTATTAGTAGCTCTGGGGCCAACGTCCTGACTTTC.

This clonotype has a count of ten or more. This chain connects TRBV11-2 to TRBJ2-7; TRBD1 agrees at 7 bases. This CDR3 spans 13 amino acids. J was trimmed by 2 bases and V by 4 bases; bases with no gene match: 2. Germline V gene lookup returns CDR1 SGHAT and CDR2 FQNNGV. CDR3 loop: CASSSGTAYEQYF. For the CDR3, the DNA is TGTGCCAGCAGCTCCGGGACAGCCTACGAGCAGTACTTC.

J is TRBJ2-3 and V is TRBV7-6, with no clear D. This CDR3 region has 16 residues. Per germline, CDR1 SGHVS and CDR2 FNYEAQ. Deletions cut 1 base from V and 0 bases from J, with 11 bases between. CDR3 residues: CASSLVADGSTDTQYF. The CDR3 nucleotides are TGTGCCAGCAGCTTAGTAGCCGACGGGAGCACAGATACGCAGTATTTT.

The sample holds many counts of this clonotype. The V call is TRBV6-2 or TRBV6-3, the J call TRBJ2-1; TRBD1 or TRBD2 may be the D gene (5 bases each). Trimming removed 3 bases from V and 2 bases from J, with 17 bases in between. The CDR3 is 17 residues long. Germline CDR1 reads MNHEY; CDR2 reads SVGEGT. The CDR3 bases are TGTGCCAGCAGTTATGCCCCCCGGGGCGGAACCTACAATGAGCAGTTCTTC. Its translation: CASSYAPRGGTYNEQFF.

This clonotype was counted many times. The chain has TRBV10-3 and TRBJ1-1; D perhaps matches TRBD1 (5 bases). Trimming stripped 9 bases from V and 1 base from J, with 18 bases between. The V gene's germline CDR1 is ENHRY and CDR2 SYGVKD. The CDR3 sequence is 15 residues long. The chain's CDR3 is CAIREGFDKNTEAFF. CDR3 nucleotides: TGTGCCATACGAGAGGGGTTCGATAAGAACACTGAAGCTTTCTTT.

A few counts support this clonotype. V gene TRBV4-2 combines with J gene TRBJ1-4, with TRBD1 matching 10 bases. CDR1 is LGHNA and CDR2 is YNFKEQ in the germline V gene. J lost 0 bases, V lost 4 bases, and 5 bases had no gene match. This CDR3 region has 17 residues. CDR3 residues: CASSPRDRGTTNEKLFF. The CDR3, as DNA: TGTGCCAGCAGCCCCCGGGACAGGGGAACAACTAATGAAAAACTGTTTTTT.

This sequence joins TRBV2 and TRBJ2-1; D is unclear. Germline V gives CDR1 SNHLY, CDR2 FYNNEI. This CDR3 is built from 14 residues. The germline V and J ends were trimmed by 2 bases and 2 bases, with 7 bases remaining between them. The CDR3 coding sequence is TGTGCCAGCAGTGAATCCCGTGCCTACAATGAGCAGTTCTTC. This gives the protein CASSESRAYNEQFF.

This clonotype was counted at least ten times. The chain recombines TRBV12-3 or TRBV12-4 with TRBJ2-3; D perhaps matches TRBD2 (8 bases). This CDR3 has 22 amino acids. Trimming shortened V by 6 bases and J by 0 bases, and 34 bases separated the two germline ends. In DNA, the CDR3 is TGTGCCAGCAGCCGGGACCGCGGCCTAGGGGGCGGGAGGAAGCCTAGCACAGATACGCAGTATTTT. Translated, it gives CASSRDRGLGGGRKPSTDTQYF.

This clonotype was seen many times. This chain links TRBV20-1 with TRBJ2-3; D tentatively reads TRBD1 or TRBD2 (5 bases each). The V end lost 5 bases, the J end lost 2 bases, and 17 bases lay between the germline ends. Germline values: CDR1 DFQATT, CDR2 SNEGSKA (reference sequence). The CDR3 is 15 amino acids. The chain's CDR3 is CSALGPLGVTDTQYF. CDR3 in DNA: TGCAGTGCTCTGGGCCCACTGGGGGTCACAGATACGCAGTATTTT.

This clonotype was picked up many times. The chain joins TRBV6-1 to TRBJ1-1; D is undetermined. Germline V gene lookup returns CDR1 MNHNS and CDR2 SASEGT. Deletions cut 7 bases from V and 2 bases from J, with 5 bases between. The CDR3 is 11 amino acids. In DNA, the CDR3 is TGTGCCAGCATCAAAAACACTGAAGCTTTCTTT. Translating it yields CASIKNTEAFF.

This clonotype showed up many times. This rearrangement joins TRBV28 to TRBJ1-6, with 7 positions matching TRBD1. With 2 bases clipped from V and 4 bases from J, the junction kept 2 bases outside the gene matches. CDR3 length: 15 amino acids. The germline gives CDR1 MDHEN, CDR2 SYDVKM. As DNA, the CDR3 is TGTGCCAGCAGTTTACCGGGACAGTATAATTCACCCCTCCACTTT. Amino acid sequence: CASSLPGQYNSPLHF.

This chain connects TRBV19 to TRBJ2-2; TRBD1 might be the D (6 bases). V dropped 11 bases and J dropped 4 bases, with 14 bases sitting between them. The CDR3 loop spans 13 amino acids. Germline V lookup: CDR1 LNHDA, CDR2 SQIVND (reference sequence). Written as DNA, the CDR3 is TGTGCCGTTGAACAGGGTTTCACCGGGGAGCTGTTTTTT. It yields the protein CAVEQGFTGELFF.